Below, 5 T cell receptor beta chains from the same sample are listed, as sequenced in a study of T cells in Graves' hyperthyroidism and ophthalmopathy. The CDR3 regions of TCR beta were amplified from RNA transcripts. First-round RT-PCR of the TCR CDR3 relied on the HTBI primer set. TCRdb analysed the multiplex PCR reads with MiXCR anew, one entry per CDR3 protein. The profile shows roughly 350,000 distinct CDR3 sequences, roughly 15% of them singletons. The specimen sequenced was blood. The receptors here all came from a woman between 40 and 50 years old with Graves' ophthalmopathy.

The chain combines TRBV3-1 with TRBJ2-3, with TRBD2 matching over 9 bases. The J segment lost 4 bases and the V segment lost 1 base, leaving 15 bases of the junction unmatched. This CDR3 has 19 residues. Germline V lookup: CDR1 LGHDT, CDR2 YNNKEL (reference sequence). This chain's CDR3 is CASSQGPGGGAGVADTQYF. For the CDR3, the DNA is TGTGCCAGCAGCCAAGGGCCGGGCGGGGGGGCAGGTGTGGCAGATACGCAGTATTTT.

This clonotype was counted many times. The rearrangement joins TRBV12-3 or TRBV12-4 to TRBJ1-5, with TRBD1 matching 8 bases. With V trimmed by 6 bases and J by 6 bases, 7 bases remained unmatched. The CDR3 is made up of 14 amino acids. The CDR3 nucleotides are TGTGCCAGCAGCATGACAGGGGAGTTTCAGCCCCAGCATTTT. Translating it yields CASSMTGEFQPQHF.

This clonotype has ten or more counts. The chain links TRBV20-1 to TRBJ2-5, with D unresolved. The germline CDR1 and CDR2 sequences are DFQATT and SNEGSKA (reference sequence). CDR3 size: 11 residues. Trimming pared 0 bases from V and 1 base from J, leaving 0 bases between. Here the CDR3 reads CSARDQETQYF. The CDR3 DNA reads as TGCAGTGCTAGAGACCAAGAGACCCAGTACTTC.

This clonotype was found many times. The V and J genes are TRBV6-6 and TRBJ2-5; 7 bases match TRBD2. The CDR3 is 15 residues long. Losses at the gene ends were 2 bases for V and 10 bases for J; bases not matched to a gene: 13. CDR1 MNHNY and CDR2 SVGAGI come from the germline V gene (reference sequence). The CDR3 DNA is TGTGCCAGCAGTTACGGCGGGAGCCTTGGGGGGGACCAGTACTTC. It specifies CASSYGGSLGGDQYF.

This clonotype has ten or more counts. The chain joins TRBV6-1 to TRBJ2-3; 8 bases line up with TRBD2. The CDR3 runs to 16 residues. Germline trimming cut 6 bases from V and 2 bases from J; bases unmatched to any gene: 10. Germline assignment: CDR1 MNHNS and CDR2 SASEGT. CDR3 DNA: TGTGCCAGCAGGCGGGCTAGCGGGCGTTACACAGATACGCAGTATTTT. Protein sequence: CASRRASGRYTDTQYF.